The 2 T cell receptor beta chains given below trace back to one sample, sequenced in a study of vaccination effects on CD4 cells after COVID-19 (dated by TCRdb to between 2020 and 2023). The library was made by the immunoSEQ multiplex PCR assay. TCRdb limited this immuneACCESS table to in-frame rearrangements with V and J called. A share of clones is missing; checked studies link under half to unresolved V genes, and the rest is unexplained. Present in this sample are some 15,000 clones, 70% to 80% of which were seen just once. The top ten clones comprise roughly 20% of the sample. The ViraFEST assay stimulated PBMC with viral peptide pools and then used TCR sequencing to identify antigen-specific CD4+ T cell clonotypes by expansion. After more than 9 days of culture, CD4+ T cells were isolated with the EasySep CD4+ T cell isolation kit. Each participant received two doses of an mRNA SARS-CoV-2 vaccine, either BNT162b2 or mRNA-1273.

Antigen specificity for these receptors is unknown. Sequencing was performed on CD4+ T cells from PBMCs cultured with HCoV-NL63 spike peptides, taken after COVID-19 vaccination. The meaning of the sample's cell subset or site label: HCoV-NL63 spike overlapping peptide pool stimulation. The source is a human donor who received a COVID-19 vaccine.

The chain carries TRBV18 and TRBJ1-1, with a tentative D call TRBD1 (6 bases). The CDR3 consists of 14 residues. CDR1 KGHSH and CDR2 LQKENI come from the germline V gene. Trimming took 6 bases from V and 4 from J, leaving 15 bases between them. This CDR3 is CASSPKGGFTEAFF. The CDR3 DNA reads as TGTGCCAGCTCCCCGAAGGGGGGATTCACTGAAGCTTTCTTT.

V is TRBV10-3 and J is TRBJ1-1, with no clear D. V dropped 2 bases and J dropped 0 bases, with 13 bases sitting between them. The CDR3 is 16 residues long. Germline CDR1 reads ENHRY; CDR2 reads SYGVKD. CDR3 protein: CAISEGVLLMNTEAFF. CDR3 DNA: TGTGCCATCAGTGAGGGGGTCCTTCTCATGAACACTGAAGCTTTCTTT.